Sequencing of this T cell receptor (beta chain) was carried out in a study of identical twins. Germline lookup yields CDR1 LGHDT and CDR2 YNNKEL (reference sequence). Trimming stripped 4 bases from V and 3 bases from J, with 15 bases between. This CDR3 contains 15 residues. TCRdb called the 5' RACE reads again in MiXCR, with one record for every CDR3 protein. The sample shows about 890,000 distinct CDR3 sequences, about 12% of them seen only once. Every one of the donors was a healthy Caucasian. Study observations and caveats: Compared with unrelated sharing, twin-shared out-of-frame alpha sequences had more low-probability sequences.

About this clonotype: Its antigen is not known.

These records were also assigned to another study, of yellow fever vaccine responses in identical twins. In that study: Twins' vaccine T cell response reportedly seemed partly convergent, partly personalized.

This sequence originates from a woman younger than 35 in good health. Material for sequencing was PBMCs. The chain joins TRBV3-1 to TRBJ1-1, with a tentative D call TRBD1 (5 bases). The CDR3 DNA reads TGTGCCAGCAGCCGCCGTAGTGGGGGTGACACTGAAGCTTTCTTT. Its translation is CASSRRSGGDTEAFF. Variable domain in full (rest from reference TRBV3-1 and TRBJ1-1): DTAVSQTPKYLVTQMGNDKSIKCEQNLGHDTMYWYKQDSKKFLKIMFSYNNKELIINETVPNRFSPKSPDKAHLNLHINSLELGDSAVYFCASSRRSGGDTEAFFGQGTRLTVV.